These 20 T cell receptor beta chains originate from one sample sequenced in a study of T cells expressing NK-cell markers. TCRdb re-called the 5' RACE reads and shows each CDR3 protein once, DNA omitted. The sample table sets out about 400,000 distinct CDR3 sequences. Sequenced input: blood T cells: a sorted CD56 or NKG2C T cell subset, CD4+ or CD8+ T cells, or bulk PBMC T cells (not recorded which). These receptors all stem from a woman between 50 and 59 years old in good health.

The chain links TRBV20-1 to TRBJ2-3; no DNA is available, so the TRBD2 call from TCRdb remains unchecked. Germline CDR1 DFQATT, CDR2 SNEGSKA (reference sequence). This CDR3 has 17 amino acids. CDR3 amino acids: CSARDLRRTSFTDTQYF.

The CDR3 reads CASSSGTSGFYEQYF. The chain links TRBV7-2 to TRBJ2-7; TCRdb's D call, TRBD2, is unchecked because there is no DNA. This CDR3 has 15 residues. CDR1 is SGHTA and CDR2 is FQGNSA in the germline V gene.

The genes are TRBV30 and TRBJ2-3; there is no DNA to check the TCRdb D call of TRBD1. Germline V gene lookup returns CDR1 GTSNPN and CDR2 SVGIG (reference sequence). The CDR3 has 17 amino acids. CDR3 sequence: CAWSAHLQGPGTDTQYF.

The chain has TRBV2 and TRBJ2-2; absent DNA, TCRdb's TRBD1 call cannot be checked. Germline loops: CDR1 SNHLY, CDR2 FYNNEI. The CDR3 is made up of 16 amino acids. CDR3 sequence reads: CASSSDRGGDTGELFF.

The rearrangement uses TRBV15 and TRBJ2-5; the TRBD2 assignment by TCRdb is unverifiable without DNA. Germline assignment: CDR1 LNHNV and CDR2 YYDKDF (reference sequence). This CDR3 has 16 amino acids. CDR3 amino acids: CATSRPGDLLQGTQYF.

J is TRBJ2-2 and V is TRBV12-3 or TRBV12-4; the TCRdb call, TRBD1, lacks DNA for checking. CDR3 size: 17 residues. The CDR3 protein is CASRSGGGGANTGELFF.

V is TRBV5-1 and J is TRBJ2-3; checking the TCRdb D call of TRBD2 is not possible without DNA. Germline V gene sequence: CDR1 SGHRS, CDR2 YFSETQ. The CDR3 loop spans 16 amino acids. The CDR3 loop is CASSQSGTSGADTQYF.

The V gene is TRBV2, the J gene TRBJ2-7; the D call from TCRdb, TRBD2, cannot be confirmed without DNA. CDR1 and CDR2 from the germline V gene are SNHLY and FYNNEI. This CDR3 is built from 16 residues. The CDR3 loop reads CASRLGTSGPTYEQYF. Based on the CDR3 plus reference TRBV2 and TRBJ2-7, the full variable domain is EPEVTQTPSHQVTQMGQEVILRCVPISNHLYFYWYRQILGQKVEFLVSFYNNEISEKSEIFDDQFSVERPDGSNFTLKIRSTKLEDSAMYFCASRLGTSGPTYEQYFGPGTRLTVT.

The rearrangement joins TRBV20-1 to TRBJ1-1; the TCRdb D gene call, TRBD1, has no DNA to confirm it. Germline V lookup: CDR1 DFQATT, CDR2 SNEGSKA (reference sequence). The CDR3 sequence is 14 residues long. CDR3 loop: CSANPRTGGTEAFF.

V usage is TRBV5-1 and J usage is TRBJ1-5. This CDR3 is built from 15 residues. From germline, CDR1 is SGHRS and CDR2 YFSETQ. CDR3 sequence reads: CASSPRPDAFEPQHF. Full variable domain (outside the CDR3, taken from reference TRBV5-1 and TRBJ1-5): KAGVTQTPRYLIKTRGQQVTLSCSPISGHRSVSWYQQTPGQGLQFLFEYFSETQRNKGNFPGRFSGRQFSNSRSEMNVSTLELGDSALYLCASSPRPDAFEPQHFGDGTRLSIL.

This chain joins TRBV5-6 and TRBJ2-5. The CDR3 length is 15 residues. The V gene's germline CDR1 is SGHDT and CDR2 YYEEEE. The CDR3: CASSFTLELWTTQYF.

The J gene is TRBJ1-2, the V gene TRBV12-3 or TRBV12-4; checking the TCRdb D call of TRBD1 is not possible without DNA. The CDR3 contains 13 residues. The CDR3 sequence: CASRITGIYGYTF.

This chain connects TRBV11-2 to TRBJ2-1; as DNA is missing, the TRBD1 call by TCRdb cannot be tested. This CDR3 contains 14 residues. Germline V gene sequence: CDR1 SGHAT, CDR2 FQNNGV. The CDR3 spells CASSLGRTVSEQFF.

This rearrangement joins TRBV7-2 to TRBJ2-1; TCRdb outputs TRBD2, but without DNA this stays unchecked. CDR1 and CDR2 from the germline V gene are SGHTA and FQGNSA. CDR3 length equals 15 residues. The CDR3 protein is CASSLVSSGNNEQFF.

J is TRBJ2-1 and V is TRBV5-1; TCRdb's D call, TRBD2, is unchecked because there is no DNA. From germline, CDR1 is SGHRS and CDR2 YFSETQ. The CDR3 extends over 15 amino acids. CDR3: CASSVVAGGGNEQFF.

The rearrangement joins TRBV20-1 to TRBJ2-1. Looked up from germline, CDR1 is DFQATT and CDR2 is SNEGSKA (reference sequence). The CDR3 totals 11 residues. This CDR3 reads CSAREKGMQFF.

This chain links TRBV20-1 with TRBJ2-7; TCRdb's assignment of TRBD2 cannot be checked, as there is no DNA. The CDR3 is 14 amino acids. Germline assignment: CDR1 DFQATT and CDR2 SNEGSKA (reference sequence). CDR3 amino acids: CSAETSGDSYEQYF.

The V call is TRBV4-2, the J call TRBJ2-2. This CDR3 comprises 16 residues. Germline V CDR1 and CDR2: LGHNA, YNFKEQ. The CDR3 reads CASSQDLWGYAGELFF.

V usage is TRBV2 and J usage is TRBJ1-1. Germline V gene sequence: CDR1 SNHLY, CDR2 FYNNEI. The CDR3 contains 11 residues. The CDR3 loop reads CASSEAGEAFF.

This chain's CDR3 is CASLMGMNTEAFF. This chain links TRBV10-3 with TRBJ1-1. This CDR3 contains 13 residues. The germline CDR1 and CDR2 sequences are ENHRY and SYGVKD.